Listed below are T cell receptor beta chains from one sample, sequenced in a study of T and B cells in COVID-19 patients. TCRdb re-called the multiplex PCR reads through MiXCR, storing one row per CDR3 protein. The table records about 7,000 distinct CDR3 sequences, 26% of them present only once. The sequenced material came from blood. These receptors all stem from a human donor with active COVID-19. CDR3s include the opening cysteine and the closing phenylalanine or tryptophan.

v_call: TRBV19; j_call: TRBJ2-1; cdr3_aa: CASATGTGGAASGRDEQFF
v_call: TRBV6-5; j_call: TRBJ1-1; cdr3_aa: CASNGQPVEAFF
v_call: TRBV12-3/TRBV12-4; j_call: TRBJ1-1; cdr3_aa: CASRKPDRAVAEAFF
v_call: TRBV28; j_call: TRBJ1-6; cdr3_aa: CASSPPQGGFNNSPLHF
v_call: TRBV6-5; j_call: TRBJ1-4; cdr3_aa: CASSPRETTNEKLFF
v_call: TRBV29-1; j_call: TRBJ2-1; cdr3_aa: CSVAEGLAGEYEQFF
v_call: TRBV20-1; j_call: TRBJ1-5; cdr3_aa: CSAQDIRGSQPQHF
v_call: TRBV12-3/TRBV12-4; j_call: TRBJ2-2; cdr3_aa: CASSLGQPNTGELFF
v_call: TRBV12-3/TRBV12-4; j_call: TRBJ2-3; cdr3_aa: CASSLGQSADTQYF
v_call: TRBV18; j_call: TRBJ1-2; cdr3_aa: CASSQSNQPGLRGNGYTF
v_call: TRBV6-2/TRBV6-3; j_call: TRBJ2-1; cdr3_aa: CASSTGQGVNNEQFF
v_call: TRBV20-1; j_call: TRBJ2-7; cdr3_aa: CSARDRRGLYEQYF
v_call: TRBV12-3/TRBV12-4; j_call: TRBJ2-1; cdr3_aa: CASSLSGGNEQFF
v_call: TRBV20-1; j_call: TRBJ1-4; cdr3_aa: CSAKVGGGDEKLFF
v_call: TRBV13; j_call: TRBJ2-1; cdr3_aa: CASSYKGGTASLTEQFF
v_call: TRBV7-2; j_call: TRBJ1-3; cdr3_aa: CASSLGGQGISGNTIYF
v_call: TRBV5-4; j_call: TRBJ2-5; cdr3_aa: CASSWASREETQYF
v_call: TRBV19; j_call: TRBJ1-1; cdr3_aa: CASSSTVNTEAFF
v_call: TRBV24-1; j_call: TRBJ2-5; cdr3_aa: CATSAARETQYF
v_call: TRBV6-6; j_call: TRBJ2-3; cdr3_aa: CASTSGEWGYTQYF
v_call: TRBV30; j_call: TRBJ2-3; cdr3_aa: CAWELGVTQYF
v_call: TRBV12-3/TRBV12-4; j_call: TRBJ1-1; cdr3_aa: CASSLIGGGNTEAFF
v_call: TRBV24-1; j_call: TRBJ2-5; cdr3_aa: CATSDRTGGLETQYF
v_call: TRBV29-1; j_call: NA; cdr3_aa: CSAREIGRRGGRGYTF
v_call: TRBV5-4; j_call: TRBJ1-2; cdr3_aa: CATQTGGYYGYTF
v_call: TRBV20-1; j_call: TRBJ2-2; cdr3_aa: CSARGGAVTGELFF
v_call: TRBV29-1; j_call: TRBJ2-7; cdr3_aa: CSVERSSGYEQYF